This paragraph covers one T cell receptor beta chain sequence. The source of the sample is a study of blood T cell repertoires in COVID-19. Across the study: In each case, the material was cDNA or gDNA derived from T cells, B-cell-depleted T cells, or PBMCs.

Sequencing was performed with immunoSEQ multiplex PCR; in TCRdb, only in-frame clones are kept and a portion is missing. The sample has about 130,000 clones; roughly two thirds are singletons. Sequencing input: peripheral blood. The TCR originated in a woman aged 65 to 85 with acute or convalescent COVID-19.

The CDR3 loop reads CASSPGLDRATQYF. The CDR3 region has the DNA TGTGCCAGCAGCCCGGGACTAGATCGGGCTACGCAGTACTTC. The chain combines TRBV7-9 with TRBJ2-7, with 8 bases aligning to TRBD2. CDR1 SEHNR and CDR2 FQNEAQ come from the germline V gene (reference sequence). CDR3 size: 14 residues. V gave up 5 bases and J gave up 9 bases; unmatched junction bases: 12.